The 8 T cell receptor beta chains presented below share a single source sample, sequenced in a study of T cell responses to AZD1222 COVID-19 vaccine. The assay was immunoSEQ multiplex PCR, and TCRdb's table has in-frame clones only and misses some. The repertoire holds approximately 110,000 clones, with less than 90% as singletons. The source was peripheral blood, collected on day 0 of AZD1222 vaccination. Receptors were obtained from an adult in good health.

This chain uses TRBV24-1 with TRBJ2-1, with D perhaps matching TRBD1 (6 bases). Germline V CDR1 and CDR2: KGHDR, SFDVKD. This CDR3 spans 17 amino acids. V was shortened by 4 bases and J by 0 bases, with 15 bases between the two germline ends. The CDR3 DNA sequence: TGTGCCACCAGTGACCCGACAGGCAAGAGCTCCTACAATGAGCAGTTCTTC. It yields the protein CATSDPTGKSSYNEQFF.

The chain employs TRBV5-1 and TRBJ2-2; TRBD2 agrees at 11 bases. V gave up 4 bases and J gave up 7 bases; unmatched junction bases: 3. The CDR3 runs to 14 residues. Germline CDR1 SGHRS, CDR2 YFSETQ. The CDR3 DNA is TGCGCCAGCAGCGCTAGCGGGGGGCTCGGGGAGCTGTTTTTT. This translates into CASSASGGLGELFF.

This rearrangement joins TRBV6-1 to TRBJ1-2; D is unresolved. Germline loops: CDR1 MNHNS, CDR2 SASEGT. Trimming took 0 bases from V and 2 from J, leaving 10 bases between them. This CDR3 has 15 residues. The CDR3: CASSEAPKINYGYTF. The CDR3, as DNA: TGTGCCAGCAGTGAAGCCCCCAAAATAAACTATGGCTACACCTTC.

J is TRBJ1-2 and V is TRBV10-2; D unclear. V was pared by 3 bases and J by 8 bases, with 10 bases between. Looked up from germline, CDR1 is WSHSY and CDR2 is SAAADI. CDR3 length equals 12 residues. The CDR3 DNA follows: TGCGCCAGCAGTGAAGTGTTTCAGGGCTACACCTTC. It specifies CASSEVFQGYTF.

This sequence joins TRBV30 and TRBJ2-7, with TRBD2 identical over 10 bases. Germline V gives CDR1 GTSNPN, CDR2 SVGIG (reference sequence). The CDR3 is made up of 17 amino acids. V lost 3 bases and J lost 3; bases outside the gene matches: 14. CDR3 DNA sequence: TGTGCCTGGAGCGGGAGAGTAATAGCGGGAGGAGGCTACGAGCAGTACTTC. Amino acid sequence: CAWSGRVIAGGGYEQYF. The full variable domain, completed using reference TRBV30 and TRBJ2-7, is SQTIHQWPATLVQPVGSPLSLECTVEGTSNPNLYWYRQAAGRGLQLLFYSVGIGQISSEVPQNLSASRPQDRQFILSSKKLLLSDSGFYLCAWSGRVIAGGGYEQYFGPGTRLTVT.

This clone was seen just once. This sequence joins TRBV5-6 and TRBJ1-1, with 7 bases lining up with TRBD1. CDR1 and CDR2 (germline): SGHDT, YYEEEE. The CDR3 loop spans 15 amino acids. V shed 2 bases and J 7 bases; nucleotides not matched to a gene: 11. CDR3 nucleotide sequence: TGTGCCAGCAGCTTAGACAACGCATCAGGGGGTGAAGCTTTCTTT. Translation gives CASSLDNASGGEAFF.

This clone was counted only a few times. CDR3 DNA: TGTGCCAGCGAACAGGGTAGTGAGCAGTACTTC. Translating gives CASEQGSEQYF. This chain connects TRBV6-5 to TRBJ2-7; TRBD1 is a possible D gene (6 bases). The CDR3 runs to 11 residues. V was clipped by 8 bases and J by 7 bases, with 12 bases between them. Per the germline V gene, CDR1 is MNHEY and CDR2 is SVGAGI.

This chain uses TRBV6-2 or TRBV6-3 with TRBJ1-1; D might be TRBD1 (5 bases). V dropped 2 bases and J dropped 0 bases, with 10 bases sitting between them. Germline V gene data show CDR1 as MNHEY and CDR2 as SVGEGT. CDR3 length: 15 amino acids. The CDR3, as DNA: TGTGCCAGCAGTTACCCGACAGCCTTGAACACTGAAGCTTTCTTT. The encoded protein is CASSYPTALNTEAFF.